This is a list of T cell receptor beta chains from one sample in a study of T cell repertoires in cytomegalovirus infection. Via MiXCR, TCRdb re-called the reads, giving one row per CDR3 protein. The sample has hundreds of thousands of distinct CDR3 sequences, 25% to 40% seen once. The sample was PBMCs. The receptors originated from a human donor in good health (CMV status not recorded). Some clones in this sample may be carry-over from other donors' samples. CDR3s include the opening cysteine and the closing phenylalanine or tryptophan. Each record gives: V gene, J gene, clone size, D gene, CDR3 DNA, CDR3 protein. The D gene is left open where the match is weak. A clone size is listed for some rows: how often the clone was seen (once, few, many), or a class if it is expanded.

v_gene: TRBV7-3; j_gene: TRBJ2-5; abundance: NA; d_gene: TRBD2; CDR3nt: TGTGCCAGCAGCGTTAGCGGGGGGGCGGAGACCCAGTACTTC; CDR3aa: CASSVSGGAETQYF
v_gene: TRBV7-6; j_gene: TRBJ1-1; abundance: many; d_gene: TRBD1; CDR3nt: TGTGCCAGCAGCTTAGGGAGGCCGACAGGGGGAGCCGACACTGAAGCTTTCTTT; CDR3aa: CASSLGRPTGGADTEAFF
v_gene: TRBV5-6; j_gene: TRBJ1-2; abundance: NA; d_gene: NA; CDR3nt: TGTGCCAGCAGCTTCGGGGCATCCGTCTATGGCTACACCTTC; CDR3aa: CASSFGASVYGYTF
v_gene: TRBV7-6; j_gene: TRBJ2-7; abundance: few; d_gene: NA; CDR3nt: TGTGCCAGCAGCTCCCTTAAGGAAGTGGACTACGAGCAGTACTTC; CDR3aa: CASSSLKEVDYEQYF
v_gene: TRBV6-5; j_gene: TRBJ2-1; abundance: NA; d_gene: TRBD1; CDR3nt: TGTGCCAGCAGTTACCGGGTACAGGGGTTCGCGCAGTTCTTC; CDR3aa: CASSYRVQGFAQFF
v_gene: TRBV12-3/TRBV12-4; j_gene: TRBJ1-2; abundance: NA; d_gene: NA; CDR3nt: TGTGCCAGCAGTGATCCTTTGACCGGGGGGGACTATGGCTACACCTTC; CDR3aa: CASSDPLTGGDYGYTF
v_gene: TRBV7-6; j_gene: TRBJ1-4; abundance: few; d_gene: NA; CDR3nt: TGTGCCAGCAGCTTATCAGCGGATGCAACTAATGAAAAACTGTTTTTT; CDR3aa: CASSLSADATNEKLFF
v_gene: TRBV6-6; j_gene: TRBJ2-3; abundance: few; d_gene: TRBD2; CDR3nt: TGTGCCAGCAGTTACGGAGCGGGGGGCCACGATACGCAGTATTTT; CDR3aa: CASSYGAGGHDTQYF
v_gene: TRBV3-1; j_gene: TRBJ2-7; abundance: NA; d_gene: NA; CDR3nt: TGTGCCAGCAGCCAAGGGCAGACCTACGAGCAGTACTTC; CDR3aa: CASSQGQTYEQYF
v_gene: TRBV19; j_gene: TRBJ2-7; abundance: few; d_gene: NA; CDR3nt: TGTGCCAGTAGCGTCCTTGACAGCAGCTCCTACGAGCAGTACTTC; CDR3aa: CASSVLDSSSYEQYF
v_gene: TRBV7-4; j_gene: TRBJ2-3; abundance: NA; d_gene: TRBD2; CDR3nt: TGTGCCAGCAGCTTAGGCGAAAGCGGGGGACTCACAGATACGCAGTATTTT; CDR3aa: CASSLGESGGLTDTQYF
v_gene: TRBV7-8; j_gene: TRBJ1-6; abundance: NA; d_gene: NA; CDR3nt: TGTGCCAGCAGCTTAAGCGGGCCTGGGGGGTCACCCCTCCACTTT; CDR3aa: CASSLSGPGGSPLHF
v_gene: TRBV4-2; j_gene: TRBJ1-6; abundance: few; d_gene: NA; CDR3nt: TGTGCCAGCAGCCAAGACCGTACGCCAAATTCACCCCTCCACTTT; CDR3aa: CASSQDRTPNSPLHF
v_gene: TRBV28; j_gene: TRBJ2-3; abundance: NA; d_gene: TRBD1; CDR3nt: TGTGCCAGCAGTTTACAAGGCCGGGACAGCTTTAGCACAGATACGCAGTATTTT; CDR3aa: CASSLQGRDSFSTDTQYF
v_gene: TRBV19; j_gene: TRBJ1-1; abundance: NA; d_gene: NA; CDR3nt: TGTGCCAGTAGTATGTTGGGGGAGTTTACTGAAGCTTCCTTT; CDR3aa: CASSMLGEFTEASF
v_gene: TRBV7-2; j_gene: TRBJ2-2; abundance: many; d_gene: TRBD1; CDR3nt: TGTGCCAGCAGCTTTATACGGGACAGGGTGACCACCGGGGAGCTGTTTTTT; CDR3aa: CASSFIRDRVTTGELFF
v_gene: TRBV5-1; j_gene: TRBJ2-2; abundance: few; d_gene: TRBD1; CDR3nt: TGCGCCAGCAGCTTACAACCCGGGACAGGGGATTCGACCGGGGAGCTGTTTTTT; CDR3aa: CASSLQPGTGDSTGELFF
v_gene: TRBV28; j_gene: TRBJ1-1; abundance: NA; d_gene: NA; CDR3nt: TGTGCCAGCAGTTTAATGGTCGACACTGAAGCTTTCTTT; CDR3aa: CASSLMVDTEAFF
v_gene: TRBV19; j_gene: TRBJ1-2; abundance: NA; d_gene: NA; CDR3nt: TGTGCCAGTGCCGAGACAAACTATGGCTACACCTTC; CDR3aa: CASAETNYGYTF
v_gene: TRBV7-2; j_gene: TRBJ2-7; abundance: many; d_gene: TRBD2; CDR3nt: TGTGCCAGCAGCTGGGGACTAGCGGGGGGTGACGACGAGCAGTACTTC; CDR3aa: CASSWGLAGGDDEQYF
v_gene: TRBV28; j_gene: TRBJ1-6; abundance: NA; d_gene: NA; CDR3nt: TGTGCCAGCAGTTTATCGGGGGGGCGCGGATCACCCCTCCACTTT; CDR3aa: CASSLSGGRGSPLHF
v_gene: TRBV27; j_gene: TRBJ1-2; abundance: NA; d_gene: NA; CDR3nt: TGTGCCAGCAGTTTACAAGGAGCGAACTATGTCCACACCTTC; CDR3aa: CASSLQGANYVHTF
v_gene: TRBV6-2/TRBV6-3; j_gene: TRBJ1-2; abundance: NA; d_gene: TRBD1; CDR3nt: TGTGCCAGCAGTTACTCGAGTGGGACAGCCAACCCTCCTAACTATGGCTACACCTTC; CDR3aa: CASSYSSGTANPPNYGYTF
v_gene: TRBV7-6; j_gene: TRBJ2-6; abundance: few; d_gene: TRBD1; CDR3nt: TGTGCCAGCAGTCGTGACAGGGCTGGGGCCAACGTCCTGACTTTC; CDR3aa: CASSRDRAGANVLTF
v_gene: TRBV18; j_gene: TRBJ2-7; abundance: few; d_gene: NA; CDR3nt: TGTGCCAGCTCACCAGTGGGGGCCGTCTACGAGCAGTACTTC; CDR3aa: CASSPVGAVYEQYF
v_gene: TRBV6-5; j_gene: TRBJ1-1; abundance: NA; d_gene: NA; CDR3nt: TGTGCCAGCAGCTCCTCTTCTGGGGTAGCTTTCTTT; CDR3aa: CASSSSSGVAFF
v_gene: TRBV28; j_gene: TRBJ1-6; abundance: few; d_gene: NA; CDR3nt: TGTGCCAGCAGTTTTGCCACAGCCACCCTCCACTTT; CDR3aa: CASSFATATLHF
v_gene: TRBV7-3; j_gene: TRBJ1-2; abundance: NA; d_gene: NA; CDR3nt: TGTGCCAGCAGCCCAACGGGTGTTGGGGACTATGGCTACACCTTC; CDR3aa: CASSPTGVGDYGYTF
v_gene: TRBV7-8; j_gene: TRBJ2-7; abundance: many; d_gene: NA; CDR3nt: TGTGCCAGCAGCTTTGGCGGGGCCTCCTACGAGCAGTACTTC; CDR3aa: CASSFGGASYEQYF
v_gene: TRBV29-1; j_gene: TRBJ1-2; abundance: NA; d_gene: NA; CDR3nt: TGCAGCGTTGAAGACTCTCGGAAAAACTATGGCTACACCTTC; CDR3aa: CSVEDSRKNYGYTF
v_gene: TRBV7-9; j_gene: TRBJ1-2; abundance: NA; d_gene: TRBD1; CDR3nt: TGTGCCAGCAGCACCTCCCCGACAGGGAAGGGCTATGGCTACACCTTC; CDR3aa: CASSTSPTGKGYGYTF
v_gene: TRBV5-6; j_gene: TRBJ1-2; abundance: NA; d_gene: NA; CDR3nt: TGTGCCAGCAGCTTGCCGGTGAACTATGGCTACACCTTC; CDR3aa: CASSLPVNYGYTF
v_gene: TRBV7-2; j_gene: TRBJ2-1; abundance: many; d_gene: TRBD2; CDR3nt: TGTGCCAGCAGCTTAGTAGGGGGACTAGGGGTTGAGCAGTTCTTC; CDR3aa: CASSLVGGLGVEQFF
v_gene: TRBV11-2; j_gene: TRBJ1-4; abundance: NA; d_gene: NA; CDR3nt: TGTGCCAGCAGCGGACCTCGGGGGGCTGCGGATGAAAAACTGTCTTTT; CDR3aa: CASSGPRGAADEKLSF
v_gene: TRBV24-1; j_gene: TRBJ2-3; abundance: NA; d_gene: NA; CDR3nt: TGTGCCACCAGTGACCACGGAAAAGATACGCAGTATTTT; CDR3aa: CATSDHGKDTQYF
v_gene: TRBV6-5; j_gene: TRBJ1-3; abundance: NA; d_gene: TRBD1; CDR3nt: TGTGCCAGCAGTCCGACAGGGGGAAACACCATATATTTT; CDR3aa: CASSPTGGNTIYF
v_gene: TRBV19; j_gene: TRBJ1-4; abundance: NA; d_gene: NA; CDR3nt: TGTGCCAGTAATACCGGAGCAAGTAAAGAAAAACTGTTTTTT; CDR3aa: CASNTGASKEKLFF
v_gene: TRBV6-5; j_gene: TRBJ1-6; abundance: NA; d_gene: NA; CDR3nt: TGTGCCAGCAGTTACAGGGTTAATTCACCCCTCCACTTT; CDR3aa: CASSYRVNSPLHF
v_gene: TRBV6-6; j_gene: TRBJ2-1; abundance: NA; d_gene: NA; CDR3nt: TGTGCCGCCCAGGGGGGACTTGTGGAGTTCTTC; CDR3aa: CAAQGGLVEFF
v_gene: TRBV5-5; j_gene: TRBJ2-5; abundance: few; d_gene: TRBD1; CDR3nt: TGTGCCAGCAGCCCACAGCATGGGACAGGGAAAGAGACCCAGTACTTC; CDR3aa: CASSPQHGTGKETQYF
v_gene: TRBV7-2; j_gene: TRBJ2-3; abundance: many; d_gene: TRBD2; CDR3nt: TGTGCCAGCAGCTTACGTAGCGGGGCTAGCACAGATACGCAGTATTTT; CDR3aa: CASSLRSGASTDTQYF
v_gene: TRBV5-1; j_gene: TRBJ2-5; abundance: NA; d_gene: NA; CDR3nt: TGCGCCAGCAGCTTGGCAGGGGAACAAGAGACCCAGTACTTC; CDR3aa: CASSLAGEQETQYF
v_gene: TRBV28; j_gene: TRBJ1-5; abundance: many; d_gene: TRBD1; CDR3nt: TGTGCCAGCAAGAGGGGGCCCGGGGAGCCCCAGCATTTT; CDR3aa: CASKRGPGEPQHF
v_gene: TRBV6-2/TRBV6-3; j_gene: TRBJ1-1; abundance: NA; d_gene: NA; CDR3nt: TGTGCCAGCACCCGCCCCGCCCGCCAAGGACGCAAGAACACTGAAGCTTTCTTT; CDR3aa: CASTRPARQGRKNTEAFF
v_gene: TRBV5-4; j_gene: TRBJ1-4; abundance: NA; d_gene: NA; CDR3nt: TGTGCCAGCAGCTTGGTGGGCGGGGAAAAACTGTTTTTT; CDR3aa: CASSLVGGEKLFF
v_gene: TRBV11-2; j_gene: TRBJ2-1; abundance: many; d_gene: TRBD2; CDR3nt: TGTGCCAGCAGCTTAGTACCTCCGGGGGGGCGTTACAATGAGCAGTTCTTC; CDR3aa: CASSLVPPGGRYNEQFF
v_gene: TRBV5-1; j_gene: TRBJ1-1; abundance: few; d_gene: NA; CDR3nt: TGCGCCAGCAGCTTGCCTTCGTTAAACAGTGAGTTTGGTGAAGCTTTCTTT; CDR3aa: CASSLPSLNSEFGEAFF
v_gene: TRBV19; j_gene: TRBJ1-1; abundance: NA; d_gene: NA; CDR3nt: TGTGCCATTAGTATAGTCGGAGCGAACACTGAAGCTTTCTTT; CDR3aa: CAISIVGANTEAFF
v_gene: TRBV12-3/TRBV12-4; j_gene: TRBJ2-7; abundance: many; d_gene: NA; CDR3nt: TGTGCCAGCAGTCCGACAGGGAGGTCCTACGAGCAGTACTTC; CDR3aa: CASSPTGRSYEQYF
v_gene: TRBV7-8; j_gene: TRBJ1-5; abundance: NA; d_gene: NA; CDR3nt: TGTGCCAGCAGCTTAGCCGCAGGGTTTAGCAATCAGCCCCAGCATTTT; CDR3aa: CASSLAAGFSNQPQHF
v_gene: TRBV24-1; j_gene: TRBJ2-1; abundance: few; d_gene: TRBD2; CDR3nt: TGTGCCACCAGTGACCCTAGCGGGGGGCAGTCCAATGAGCAGTTCTTC; CDR3aa: CATSDPSGGQSNEQFF
v_gene: TRBV7-6; j_gene: TRBJ2-7; abundance: many; d_gene: NA; CDR3nt: TGTGCCAGCAGTTACGCAGGGGAGGGTGAGCAGTACTTC; CDR3aa: CASSYAGEGEQYF
v_gene: TRBV12-3/TRBV12-4; j_gene: TRBJ2-2; abundance: many; d_gene: NA; CDR3nt: TGTGCCAGCAGTCCGCACAACACCGGGGAGCTGTTTTTT; CDR3aa: CASSPHNTGELFF
v_gene: TRBV2; j_gene: TRBJ1-2; abundance: NA; d_gene: NA; CDR3nt: TGTGCCAGCAGTGAACCTGATGCCGAGAGCCTATATGGCTACACCTTC; CDR3aa: CASSEPDAESLYGYTF
v_gene: TRBV10-2; j_gene: TRBJ1-2; abundance: many; d_gene: TRBD1; CDR3nt: TGCGCCAGCGGTCGGGACAGGGCAAACTATGGCTACACCTTC; CDR3aa: CASGRDRANYGYTF
v_gene: TRBV6-2/TRBV6-3; j_gene: TRBJ1-5; abundance: NA; d_gene: NA; CDR3nt: TGTGCCAGCAGTGATTATAGCAATCAGCCCCAGCATTTT; CDR3aa: CASSDYSNQPQHF
v_gene: TRBV7-2; j_gene: TRBJ2-7; abundance: NA; d_gene: TRBD2; CDR3nt: TGTGCCAGCAGCCCCCAACGGGGACTAACGTACGAGCAGTACTTC; CDR3aa: CASSPQRGLTYEQYF
v_gene: TRBV30; j_gene: TRBJ2-7; abundance: NA; d_gene: NA; CDR3nt: TGTGCCTGGAGTGTAGGCCCGTGGAGGGGCGAGCAGTACTTC; CDR3aa: CAWSVGPWRGEQYF